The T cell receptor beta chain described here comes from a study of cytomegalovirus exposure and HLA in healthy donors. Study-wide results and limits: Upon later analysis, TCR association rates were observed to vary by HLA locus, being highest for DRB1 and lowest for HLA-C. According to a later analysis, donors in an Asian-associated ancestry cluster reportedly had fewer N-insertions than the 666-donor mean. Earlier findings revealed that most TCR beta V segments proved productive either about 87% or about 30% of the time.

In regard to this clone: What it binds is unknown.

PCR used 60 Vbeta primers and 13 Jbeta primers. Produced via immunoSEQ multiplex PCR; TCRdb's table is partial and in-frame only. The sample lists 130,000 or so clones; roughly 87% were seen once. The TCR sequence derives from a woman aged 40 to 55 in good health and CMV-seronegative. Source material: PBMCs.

CDR3 region: CASSLDRVHGYTF. CDR3 nucleotide sequence: TGTGCCAGCAGCTTAGACAGGGTTCATGGCTACACCTTC. The chain couples TRBV11-3 to TRBJ1-2, with a possible D match to TRBD1 (5 bases). Germline CDR1 and CDR2: SGHNT and YENEEA. The germline V and J ends were trimmed by 0 bases and 6 bases, with 8 bases remaining between them. CDR3 length: 13 amino acids.